This TCR beta chain was recovered during a study of blood T cell repertoires in COVID-19. Study-level information: The United States, Italy and Spain were the sources of the acute and convalescent COVID-19 samples. PBMCs, B-cell-depleted T cells, or T cells provided the cDNA or gDNA that made up the material.

Method: immunoSEQ multiplex PCR; TCRdb's copy keeps in-frame clones and lacks some. The sample contains about 39,000 clones, roughly three quarters of which appear only once. Germline V gives CDR1 SGHKS, CDR2 YYEKEE (reference sequence). V lost 3 bases to trimming and J lost 6 bases; unmatched junction nucleotides: 7. The CDR3 loop spans 14 amino acids. This clonotype was obtained from a man aged 80 or over with acute or convalescent COVID-19. Specimen: peripheral blood. The gene calls are TRBV5-5 and TRBJ1-1, with TRBD1 matching over 8 bases. The CDR3 reads CASSSLDRVAEAFF. CDR3 coding DNA: TGTGCCAGCAGCTCCCTGGACAGGGTGGCTGAAGCTTTCTTT.